The 18 T cell receptor beta chains listed next were all sequenced from one sample in a study of PD-L1 blockade in urothelial cancer. Using immunoSEQ multiplex PCR, the repertoire was profiled, and TCRdb retains in-frame clones only, with some absent. The table has about 88,000 clones, 90% to 95% seen once. The specimen comprised PBMCs, sampled around atezolizumab (anti-PD-L1) treatment. These receptor sequences come from a man in his sixties with urothelial cancer.

V is TRBV9 and J is TRBJ1-1; TRBD1 matches at 8 bases. CDR1 is SGDLS and CDR2 is YYNGEE in the germline V gene. The CDR3 has 14 amino acids. V was pared by 4 bases and J by 4 bases, with 6 bases of the junction left unmatched. CDR3 nucleotide sequence: TGTGCCAGCAGCCCAACAGGGGGGAGCACTGAAGCTTTCTTT. Translated: CASSPTGGSTEAFF.

The chain combines TRBV7-2 with TRBJ2-2; 9 bases are shared with TRBD1. The CDR3 has 16 amino acids. V lost 5 bases to trimming and J lost 3 bases; unmatched junction nucleotides: 7. CDR1 and CDR2 from the germline V gene are SGHTA and FQGNSA. In DNA, the CDR3 is TGTGCCAGCAGCCTCTTGGGGACAGGGCACACCGGGGAGCTGTTTTTT. It codes for CASSLLGTGHTGELFF.

J is TRBJ2-7 and V is TRBV20-1; a possible D gene is TRBD1 (5 bases). The CDR3 is made up of 10 amino acids. With 6 bases removed from V and 6 bases from J, the gap between germline ends came to 9 bases. From germline, CDR1 is DFQATT and CDR2 SNEGSKA (reference sequence). DNA for the CDR3: TGCAGTGCCAGGGCGCGCGAGCAGTACTTC. Residues: CSARAREQYF.

The chain joins TRBV5-8 to TRBJ1-2; TRBD1 might be the D (5 bases). V was cut by 5 bases and J by 6 bases, with 14 bases left in between. The germline CDR1 and CDR2 sequences are SGHTS and YDEGEE. CDR3 length equals 13 residues. The CDR3 is CASRRGGIDGYTF. In nucleotides, the CDR3 is TGTGCCAGCAGAAGGGGCGGGATAGATGGCTACACCTTC.

This sequence joins TRBV6-1 and TRBJ2-1; 8 bases are shared with TRBD1. V trimming: 6 bases; J trimming: 7 bases; junction bases outside the gene matches: 8. This CDR3 is 14 amino acids long. Looked up from germline, CDR1 is MNHNS and CDR2 is SASEGT. In DNA form, the CDR3 reads TGTGCCAGCAGCGCGGACAGGGAGAGGAATGAGCAGTTCTTC. Its translation: CASSADRERNEQFF.

The chain joins TRBV18 to TRBJ2-3; 9 bases map to TRBD1. The V gene end was trimmed by 4 bases and the J gene end by 3 bases; junction bases not matched to a gene: 17. There are 19 residues in the CDR3. CDR1 and CDR2 from the germline V gene are KGHSH and LQKENI. The CDR3 region is CASSLVQGAGTPTTDTQYF. In DNA form, the CDR3 reads TGTGCCAGCTCACTGGTACAGGGGGCTGGTACTCCCACGACAGATACGCAGTATTTT.

The genes are TRBV11-2 and TRBJ2-7, with 9 bases lining up with TRBD1. Looked up from germline, CDR1 is SGHAT and CDR2 is FQNNGV. After removal of 1 base from V and 1 base from J, the junction contained 8 bases not matched to a gene. The CDR3 contains 17 residues. The CDR3: CASSLGSPGQGSYEQYF. Written as DNA, the CDR3 is TGTGCCAGCAGCTTAGGCTCCCCGGGACAGGGATCCTACGAGCAGTACTTC. Full variable domain (rest looked up from reference TRBV11-2 and TRBJ2-7): EAGVAQSPRYKIIEKRQSVAFWCNPISGHATLYWYQQILGQGPKLLIQFQNNGVVDDSQLPKDRFSAERLKGVDSTLKIQPAKLEDSAVYLCASSLGSPGQGSYEQYFGPGTRLTVT.

In nucleotides, the CDR3 is TGTGCCAGCAGCGTAGGCGGAGGGGGCGATGAGACCCAGTACTTC. It is translated as CASSVGGGGDETQYF. The chain links TRBV9 to TRBJ2-5; possible D gene TRBD1, 7 bases. CDR3 size: 15 residues. Trimming shortened V by 0 bases and J by 5 bases, and 14 bases separated the two germline ends. Germline V gene lookup returns CDR1 SGDLS and CDR2 YYNGEE. Based on the CDR3 plus reference TRBV9 and TRBJ2-5, the full variable domain is DSGVTQTPKHLITATGQRVTLRCSPRSGDLSVYWYQQSLDQGLQFLIQYYNGEERAKGNILERFSAQQFPDLHSELNLSSLELGDSALYFCASSVGGGGDETQYFGPGTRLLVL.

This clone was seen just once. The J gene is TRBJ2-6, the V gene TRBV30; 9 bases are a match to TRBD1. Germline V lookup: CDR1 GTSNPN, CDR2 SVGIG (reference sequence). This CDR3 region has 16 residues. Trimming at V came to 1 base and at J to 0 bases, leaving 1 base not matched to a gene. This chain's CDR3 is CAWSGDRVSGANVLTF. The CDR3, as DNA: TGTGCCTGGAGTGGGGACAGGGTCTCTGGGGCCAACGTCCTGACTTTC.

The gene calls are TRBV5-1 and TRBJ2-5, with TRBD1 identical over 8 bases. V was clipped by 4 bases and J by 1 base; unmatched bases: 3. Germline V gene lookup returns CDR1 SGHRS and CDR2 YFSETQ. The CDR3 consists of 14 residues. The CDR3 sequence is CASSLTGVQETQYF. As DNA, the CDR3 is TGCGCCAGCAGCCTGACAGGGGTCCAAGAGACCCAGTACTTC.

V and J are TRBV11-1 and TRBJ1-2; D call uncertain. CDR3 length equals 13 residues. CDR1 and CDR2 from the germline V gene are SGHAT and FQDESV (reference sequence). V was trimmed by 5 bases and J by 8 bases, leaving 15 bases between them. The CDR3 DNA is TGTGCCAGCAGCCTTTCGGGATTTCGGGGCTACACCTTC. It yields the protein CASSLSGFRGYTF.

The chain couples TRBV4-3 to TRBJ2-7; 7 bases are shared with TRBD1. The CDR3 runs 13 residues. Germline V gene data show CDR1 as LGHNA and CDR2 as YSLEER. Trimming took 4 bases from V and 4 from J; bases not matched to a gene: 4. CDR3 residues: CASSRQGIYEQYF. For the CDR3, the DNA is TGCGCCAGCAGCCGACAGGGTATTTACGAGCAGTACTTC.

The J gene is TRBJ2-1, the V gene TRBV19; 10 bases map to TRBD2. This CDR3 is built from 14 residues. The V gene's germline CDR1 is LNHDA and CDR2 SQIVND (reference sequence). V trimming: 4 bases; J trimming: 5 bases; junction bases outside the gene matches: 2. Written as DNA, the CDR3 is TGTGCCAGTAGTAAACTAGCGGGAAACAATGAGCAGTTCTTC. Its translation: CASSKLAGNNEQFF. The full variable domain, with the rest looked up from reference TRBV19 and TRBJ2-1, is DGGITQSPKYLFRKEGQNVTLSCEQNLNHDAMYWYRQDPGQGLRLIYYSQIVNDFQKGDIAEGYSVSREKKESFPLTVTSAQKNPTAFYLCASSKLAGNNEQFFGPGTRLTVL.

This clone was recorded once. J is TRBJ2-3 and V is TRBV2; TRBD2 might be the D (7 bases). CDR3 length: 15 residues. Trimming shortened V by 4 bases and J by 1 base, and 12 bases separated the two germline ends. CDR1 and CDR2 from the germline V gene are SNHLY and FYNNEI. The CDR3 nucleotides read TGTGCCAGCAGTGTAGGGCGGGGGCGCACAGATACGCAGTATTTT. This translates into CASSVGRGRTDTQYF.

The chain carries TRBV6-5 and TRBJ1-2, with D possibly being TRBD1 (6 bases). The CDR3 contains 14 residues. The germline V and J ends were trimmed by 3 bases and 2 bases, with 10 bases remaining between them. Looked up from germline, CDR1 is MNHEY and CDR2 is SVGAGI. CDR3 protein: CASSYWGQNYGYTF. CDR3 coding DNA: TGTGCCAGCAGTTATTGGGGACAAAACTATGGCTACACCTTC.

The chain employs TRBV10-3 and TRBJ1-2; no clear D. CDR1 and CDR2 (germline): ENHRY, SYGVKD. Between the trimmed V and J ends, which lost 6 bases and 5 bases, there was a span of 13 bases. The CDR3 is 13 amino acids. CDR3 DNA sequence: TGTGCCATCAGCGGGGAACGGGAGTATGGCTACACCTTC. It specifies CAISGEREYGYTF.

The V call is TRBV29-1, the J call TRBJ2-3; maybe TRBD1 (6 bases). V shed 8 bases and J shed 5 bases, with 17 bases lying between them. The CDR3 spans 13 residues. The germline V gene encodes CDR1 SQVTM and CDR2 ANQGSEA. This CDR3 reads CSLAGDTRDTQYF. In nucleotides, the CDR3 is TGCAGCCTTGCAGGGGACACACGAGATACGCAGTATTTT.

Only one count was recorded for this clone. The V and J genes are TRBV28 and TRBJ2-7; TRBD2 matches at 8 bases. Germline lookup yields CDR1 MDHEN and CDR2 SYDVKM. The CDR3 is 14 amino acids. Trimming at V came to 3 bases and at J to 2 bases, leaving 3 bases not matched to a gene. CDR3 DNA sequence: TGTGCCAGCAGTTTTCCGGGAGGGCCCTACGAGCAGTACTTC. Protein: CASSFPGGPYEQYF.